The sequence of this T cell receptor beta chain was determined in a study of blood T cell repertoires in COVID-19. J gave up 6 bases and V 0 bases, and 8 bases lay outside the gene matches. CDR3 size: 16 residues. Germline V gives CDR1 SGDLS, CDR2 YYNGEE. Categorization into cohorts depended on clinical history that participants reported. Sequencing was performed with immunoSEQ multiplex PCR; in TCRdb, only in-frame clones are kept and a portion is missing. The sample lists about 220,000 clones, 88% occurring once. The clonotype originates from a woman under 40 who had recovered from COVID-19. V gene TRBV9 combines with J gene TRBJ2-1; 8 positions agree with TRBD2. The sequenced material came from PBMCs or T cells enriched from blood (not recorded which). The CDR3 protein is CASSVAGGSNSNEQFF. CDR3 in DNA: TGTGCCAGCAGCGTAGCGGGAGGGTCCAATTCCAATGAGCAGTTCTTC.